The entry that follows covers one T cell receptor beta chain sequence. In germline, CDR1 is LGHNT, CDR2 FRNRAP. The CDR3 runs to 14 residues. V lost 9 bases, J lost 0 bases, and 12 bases lay in between. The data stem from a study of OX40 agonist ivuxolimab in advanced cancers. Study information: Three partial responders included one hepatocellular carcinoma patient and two cutaneous melanoma patients.

Generated by immunoSEQ multiplex PCR, the TCRdb table keeps only in-frame clones and is missing some. The profile shows approximately 80,000 clones, about 90% of them singletons. This specimen consisted of CD4+ or CD8+ T cells sorted from blood, obtained in a trial of the OX40 agonist ivuxolimab. The chain is built from TRBV12-5 and TRBJ1-5; D is uncertain. This receptor was taken from an adult with an advanced solid tumor such as melanoma, head and neck, liver or kidney cancer. CDR3 in amino acids: CASVGSGSNQPQHF. Here the CDR3 DNA reads TGTGCTAGCGTAGGGTCGGGTAGCAATCAGCCCCAGCATTTT.